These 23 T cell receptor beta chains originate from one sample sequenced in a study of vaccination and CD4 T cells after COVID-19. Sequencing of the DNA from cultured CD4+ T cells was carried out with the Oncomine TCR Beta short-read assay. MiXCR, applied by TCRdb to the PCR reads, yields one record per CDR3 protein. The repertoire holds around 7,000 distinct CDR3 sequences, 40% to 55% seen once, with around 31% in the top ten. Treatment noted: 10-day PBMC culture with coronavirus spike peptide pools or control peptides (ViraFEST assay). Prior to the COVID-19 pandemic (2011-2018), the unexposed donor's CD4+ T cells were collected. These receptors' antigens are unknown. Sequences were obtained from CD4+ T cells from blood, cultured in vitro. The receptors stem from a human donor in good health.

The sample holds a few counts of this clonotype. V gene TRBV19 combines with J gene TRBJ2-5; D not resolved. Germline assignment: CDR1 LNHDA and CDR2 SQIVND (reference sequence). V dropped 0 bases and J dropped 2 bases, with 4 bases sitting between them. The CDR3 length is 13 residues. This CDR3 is CASSIEPQETQYF. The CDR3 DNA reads TGTGCCAGTAGTATAGAGCCTCAAGAGACCCAGTACTTC.

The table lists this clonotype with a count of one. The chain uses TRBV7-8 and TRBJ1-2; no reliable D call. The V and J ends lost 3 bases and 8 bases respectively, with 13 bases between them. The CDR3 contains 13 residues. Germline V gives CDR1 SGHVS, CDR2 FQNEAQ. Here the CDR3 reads CASSLTPDRGYTF. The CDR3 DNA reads TGTGCCAGCAGCTTGACCCCGGATCGCGGCTACACCTTC.

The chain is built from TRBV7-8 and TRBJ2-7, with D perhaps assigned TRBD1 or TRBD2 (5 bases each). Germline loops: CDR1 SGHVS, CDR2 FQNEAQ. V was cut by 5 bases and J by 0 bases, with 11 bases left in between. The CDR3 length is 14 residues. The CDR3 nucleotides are TGTGCCAGCAGCACCAGGGACCCCTCCTACGAGCAGTACTTC. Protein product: CASSTRDPSYEQYF.

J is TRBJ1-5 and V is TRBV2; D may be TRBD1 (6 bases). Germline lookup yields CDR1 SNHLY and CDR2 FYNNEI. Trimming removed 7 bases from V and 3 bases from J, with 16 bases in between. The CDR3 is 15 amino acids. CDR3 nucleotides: TGTGCCAGCAAGGGGGGGGTCGCCCTCAATCAGCCCCAGCATTTT. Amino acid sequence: CASKGGVALNQPQHF.

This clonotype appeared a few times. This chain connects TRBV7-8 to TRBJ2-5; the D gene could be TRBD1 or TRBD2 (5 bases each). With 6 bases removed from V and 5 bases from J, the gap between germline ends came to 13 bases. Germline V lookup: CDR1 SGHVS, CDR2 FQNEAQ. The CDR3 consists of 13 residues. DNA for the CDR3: TGTGCCAGCAGACTAGGGGTGGGGGAGACCCAGTACTTC. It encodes CASRLGVGETQYF.

The CDR3 is CASSYGIGHYEQYF. In DNA form, the CDR3 reads TGTGCCAGCAGCTACGGGATCGGGCACTACGAGCAGTACTTC. The chain recombines TRBV6-5 with TRBJ2-7; maybe TRBD2 (5 bases). The CDR3 runs 14 residues. Trimming took off 6 bases at V and 3 bases at J, with 15 bases between the two ends. The V gene's germline CDR1 is MNHEY and CDR2 SVGAGI.

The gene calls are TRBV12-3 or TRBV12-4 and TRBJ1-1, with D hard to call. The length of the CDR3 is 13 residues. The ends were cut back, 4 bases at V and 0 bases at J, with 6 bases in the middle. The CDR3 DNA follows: TGTGCCAGCAGTTCACCCCTGAACACTGAAGCTTTCTTT. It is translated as CASSSPLNTEAFF.

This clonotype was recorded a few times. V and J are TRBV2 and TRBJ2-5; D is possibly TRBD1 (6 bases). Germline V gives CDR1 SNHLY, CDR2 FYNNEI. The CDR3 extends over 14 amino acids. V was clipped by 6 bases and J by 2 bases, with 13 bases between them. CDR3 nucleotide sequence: TGTGCCAGCAGCTTCCAGGGGAAACAAGAGACCCAGTACTTC. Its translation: CASSFQGKQETQYF.

In nucleotides, the CDR3 is TGTGCCATCAGTGAGTCCCCTGGTCGTTACGAGCAGTACTTC. It codes for CAISESPGRYEQYF. The rearrangement uses TRBV10-3 and TRBJ2-7, with D unresolved. V lost 0 bases to trimming and J lost 4 bases, with 10 bases between them. The CDR3 runs to 14 residues. The germline V gene encodes CDR1 ENHRY and CDR2 SYGVKD.

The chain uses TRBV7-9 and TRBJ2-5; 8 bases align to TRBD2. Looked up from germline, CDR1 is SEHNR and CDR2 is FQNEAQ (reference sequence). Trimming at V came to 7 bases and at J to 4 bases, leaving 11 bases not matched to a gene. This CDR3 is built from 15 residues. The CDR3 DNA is TGTGCCAGCACGTCCCCGGGGGGGATAGGAGAGACCCAGTACTTC. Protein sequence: CASTSPGGIGETQYF.

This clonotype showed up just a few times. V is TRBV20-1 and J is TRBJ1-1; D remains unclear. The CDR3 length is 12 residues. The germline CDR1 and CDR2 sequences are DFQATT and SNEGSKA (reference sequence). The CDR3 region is CRSGQGFTEAFF. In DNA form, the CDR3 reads TGCAGGTCCGGCCAAGGGTTCACTGAAGCTTTCTTT.

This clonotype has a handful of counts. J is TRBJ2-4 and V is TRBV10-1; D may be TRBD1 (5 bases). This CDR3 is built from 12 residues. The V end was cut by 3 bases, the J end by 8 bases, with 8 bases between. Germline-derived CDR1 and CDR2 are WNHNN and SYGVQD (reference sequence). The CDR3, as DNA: TGCGCCAGCAGTGACAGGGCAGACATTCAGTACTTC. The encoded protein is CASSDRADIQYF.

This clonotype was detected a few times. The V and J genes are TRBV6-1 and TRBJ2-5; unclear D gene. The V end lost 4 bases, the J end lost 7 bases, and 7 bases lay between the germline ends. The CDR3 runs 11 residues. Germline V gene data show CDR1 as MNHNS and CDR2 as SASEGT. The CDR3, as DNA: TGTGCCAGCAGTGTGGCAGGGACCCAGTACTTC. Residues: CASSVAGTQYF.

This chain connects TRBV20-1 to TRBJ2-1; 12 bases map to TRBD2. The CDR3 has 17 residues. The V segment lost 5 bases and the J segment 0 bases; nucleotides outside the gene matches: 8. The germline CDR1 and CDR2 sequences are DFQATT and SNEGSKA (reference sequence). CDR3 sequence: CSARGLAGSNSYNEQFF. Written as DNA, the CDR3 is TGCAGTGCTCGAGGACTAGCGGGATCGAACTCCTACAATGAGCAGTTCTTC.

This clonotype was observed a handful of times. CDR3 region: CAWSLVGYQPQHF. Written as DNA, the CDR3 is TGTGCCTGGAGTCTAGTAGGGTATCAGCCCCAGCATTTT. The chain has TRBV30 and TRBJ1-5; D unclear. The CDR3 consists of 13 residues. V lost 2 bases to trimming and J lost 5 bases, with 10 bases between them. The germline V gene encodes CDR1 GTSNPN and CDR2 SVGIG (reference sequence).

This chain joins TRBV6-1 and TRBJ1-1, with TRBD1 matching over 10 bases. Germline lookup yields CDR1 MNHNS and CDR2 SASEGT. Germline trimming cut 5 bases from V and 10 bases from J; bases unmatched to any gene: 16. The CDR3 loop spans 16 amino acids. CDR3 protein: CASSTTGGAVGFGAFF. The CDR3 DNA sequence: TGTGCCAGCAGTACGACAGGGGGCGCGGTGGGTTTTGGAGCTTTCTTT.

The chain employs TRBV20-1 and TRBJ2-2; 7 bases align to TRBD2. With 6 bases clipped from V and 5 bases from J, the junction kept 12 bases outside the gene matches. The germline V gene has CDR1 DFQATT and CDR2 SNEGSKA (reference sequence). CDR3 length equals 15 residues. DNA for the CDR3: TGCAGTGCGCCTTCCGAGCGGGGTGCGACCGGGGAGCTGTTTTTT. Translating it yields CSAPSERGATGELFF.

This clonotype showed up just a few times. CDR3 protein: CASSLGTGDQPQHF. In nucleotides, the CDR3 is TGTGCCAGCAGCTTAGGGACGGGGGATCAGCCCCAGCATTTT. This chain joins TRBV11-2 and TRBJ1-5; TRBD1 might be the D (5 bases). Germline V gene data show CDR1 as SGHAT and CDR2 as FQNNGV. Trimming removed 1 base from V and 5 bases from J, with 9 bases in between. The CDR3 runs 14 residues.

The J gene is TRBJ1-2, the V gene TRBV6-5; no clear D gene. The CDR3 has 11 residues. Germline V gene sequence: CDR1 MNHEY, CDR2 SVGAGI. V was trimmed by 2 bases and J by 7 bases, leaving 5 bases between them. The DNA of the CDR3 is TGTGCCAGCAGTTACCTCGGTGGCTACACCTTC. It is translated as CASSYLGGYTF.

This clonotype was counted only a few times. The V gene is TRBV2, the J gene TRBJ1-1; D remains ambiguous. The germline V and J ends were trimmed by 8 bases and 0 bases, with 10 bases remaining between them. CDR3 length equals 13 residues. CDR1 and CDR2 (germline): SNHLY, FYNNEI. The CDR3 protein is CASAAEMNTEAFF. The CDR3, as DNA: TGTGCCAGCGCGGCCGAGATGAACACTGAAGCTTTCTTT. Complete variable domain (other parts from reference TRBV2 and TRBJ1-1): EPEVTQTPSHQVTQMGQEVILRCVPISNHLYFYWYRQILGQKVEFLVSFYNNEISEKSEIFDDQFSVERPDGSNFTLKIRSTKLEDSAMYFCASAAEMNTEAFFGQGTRLTVV.

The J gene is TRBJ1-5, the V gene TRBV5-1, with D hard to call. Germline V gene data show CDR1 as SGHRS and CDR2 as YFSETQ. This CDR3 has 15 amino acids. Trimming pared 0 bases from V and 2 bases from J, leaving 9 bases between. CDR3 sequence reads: CASSLEGQGNQPQHF. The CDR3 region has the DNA TGCGCCAGCAGCTTGGAGGGTCAGGGCAATCAGCCCCAGCATTTT. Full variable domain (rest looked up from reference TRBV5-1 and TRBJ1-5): KAGVTQTPRYLIKTRGQQVTLSCSPISGHRSVSWYQQTPGQGLQFLFEYFSETQRNKGNFPGRFSGRQFSNSRSEMNVSTLELGDSALYLCASSLEGQGNQPQHFGDGTRLSIL.

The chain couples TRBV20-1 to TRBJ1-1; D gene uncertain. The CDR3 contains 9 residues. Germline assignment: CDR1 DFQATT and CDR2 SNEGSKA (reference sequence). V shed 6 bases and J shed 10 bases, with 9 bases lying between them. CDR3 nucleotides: TGCAGTGCCCGGGAGAGAGCTTTCTTT. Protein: CSARERAFF.

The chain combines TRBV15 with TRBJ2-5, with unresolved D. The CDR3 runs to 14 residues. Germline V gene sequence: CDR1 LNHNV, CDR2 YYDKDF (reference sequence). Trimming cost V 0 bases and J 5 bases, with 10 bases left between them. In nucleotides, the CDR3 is TGTGCCACCAGCAGAGATTATGATTCGGAGACCCAGTACTTC. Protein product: CATSRDYDSETQYF.